Listed below are T cell receptor beta chains from one sample, sequenced in a study of OX40 agonist ivuxolimab in advanced cancers. Repertoires were generated with immunoSEQ multiplex PCR, while TCRdb's copy carries only in-frame clones and drops some. The sample lists 45,000 to 65,000 clones, 75% to 90% seen once, with nearly 0.7% in the top ten. The specimen was CD4+ or CD8+ T cells sorted from blood, collected in a trial of the OX40 agonist ivuxolimab. These receptors were collected from an adult with an advanced solid tumor such as melanoma, head and neck, liver or kidney cancer. CDR3s include the opening cysteine and the closing phenylalanine or tryptophan. A D gene is named only where the DNA matches it firmly. For some rows the clone size is stated as once, few or many, or as a class when expanded; others skip it.

>.|TRBV28|TRBJ1-1|.
TGTGCCAGCACCCCAGGTAGGGGCGTGAGGACTGAAGCTTTCTTT
CASTPGRGVRTEAFF
>TRBD2|TRBV7-9|TRBJ2-3|.
TGTGCCAGCAGCCTAAGCGGGGGGGCATTTACGCAGTATTTT
CASSLSGGAFTQYF
>.|TRBV4-1|TRBJ1-4|many
TGCGCCAGCAGCCAAGCACGGAGTGAAAAACTGTTTTTT
CASSQARSEKLFF
>TRBD1|TRBV7-2|TRBJ1-4|.
TGTGCCAGCAGCGGCCGGACAGGGGGCGCGTATGAAAAACTGTTTTTT
CASSGRTGGAYEKLFF
>.|TRBV5-4|TRBJ2-5|.
TGTGCCAGCAGCTTGGAGGGACTGGATCAAGAGACCCAGTACTTC
CASSLEGLDQETQYF
>TRBD1|TRBV6-1|TRBJ2-1|.
TGTGCCAGCAGTGAAAGTGGGACAGGGCTCAATGAGCAGTTCTTC
CASSESGTGLNEQFF
>TRBD1|TRBV5-1|TRBJ1-3|.
TGCGCCAGCAGCTTTGGACAGGCCGCAGGTGGAAACACCATATATTTT
CASSFGQAAGGNTIYF
>.|TRBV7-7|TRBJ2-1|.
TGTGCCAGCAGCCCCAGTGGGGGTAAGAATGAGCAGTTCTTC
CASSPSGGKNEQFF
>TRBD2|TRBV5-1|TRBJ2-3|.
TGCGCCAGCAGCGGGATAGCGGGGGGGACAGATACGCAGTATTTT
CASSGIAGGTDTQYF
>.|TRBV11-3|TRBJ2-1|.
TGTGCCAGCAGCTTAGGGGAAAACAATGAGCAGTTCTTC
CASSLGENNEQFF
>TRBD2|TRBV5-4|TRBJ2-1|.
TGTGCCAGCAGCTTGTCGGCTAGCGGGACGAGCTCCTACAATGAGCAGTTCTTC
CASSLSASGTSSYNEQFF
>.|TRBV5-4|TRBJ2-7|once
TGTGCCAGCAGCTTGGACGGAGTCTACGAGCAGTACTTC
CASSLDGVYEQYF
>.|TRBV11-2|TRBJ1-2|.
TGTGCCAGCAGCTTGAACTCATGGGGAGGGAATGGCTACACCTTC
CASSLNSWGGNGYTF
>TRBD1|TRBV10-3|TRBJ2-7|.
TGTGCCATCAGTGACTCTGGACAGGGGTCCTACGAGCAGTACTTC
CAISDSGQGSYEQYF
>.|TRBV7-6|TRBJ2-7|.
TGTGCCAGCAGCCGGGACCTAGCTTGGGGCTTC
CASSRDLAWGF
>TRBD1|TRBV18|TRBJ2-3|.
TGTGCCAGCTCACCCGGACAGGGGGCAGATACGCAGTATTTT
CASSPGQGADTQYF
>TRBD1|TRBV5-4|TRBJ1-1|.
TGTACCAGCAGCTGGAACAGGGGGCGGACTGAAGCTTTCTTT
CTSSWNRGRTEAFF
>.|TRBV27|TRBJ1-5|many
TGTGCCAGCAGTTTTGGGGGGGGAGGCGTTCTCATATATAGCAATCAGCCCCAGCATTTT
CASSFGGGGVLIYSNQPQHF
>.|TRBV2|TRBJ2-1|.
TGTGCCAGCACGCGGGGAACGATTTCGTACAATGAGCAGTTCTTC
CASTRGTISYNEQFF
>.|TRBV14|TRBJ1-6|.
TGTGCCAGCAGTTTCCGGGGGCTAGCTAATTCACCCCTCCACTTT
CASSFRGLANSPLHF
>.|TRBV6-1|TRBJ2-1|once
TGTGCCAGCAGTGATCTATATGAGCAGTTCTTC
CASSDLYEQFF
>.|TRBV5-1|TRBJ1-2|.
TGCGCCAGCAGCTTGGCATCCTCCTATGGCTACACCTTC
CASSLASSYGYTF
>.|TRBV5-1|TRBJ2-5|few
TGCGCCAGCAGCTTGGGTGGGACACCCCAAGAGACCCAGTACTTC
CASSLGGTPQETQYF
>.|TRBV19|TRBJ1-5|.
TGTGCCAGTAGTATCATATCGTCTAGCAATCAGCCCCAGCATTTT
CASSIISSSNQPQHF
>.|TRBV11-2|TRBJ1-1|.
TGTGCCAGCAGCCCCGACCCGGGGCAAACTGAAGCTTTCTTT
CASSPDPGQTEAFF
>TRBD1|TRBV11-2|TRBJ1-2|.
TGTGCCAGCAGCTCCCGGGACAGGGGCACTACTAACTATGGCTACACCTTC
CASSSRDRGTTNYGYTF
>.|TRBV5-1|TRBJ1-3|once
TGCGCCAGCAGCTTAGGGGGGCCAGGAGTTGCCTCTGGAAACACCATATATTTT
CASSLGGPGVASGNTIYF
>.|TRBV23-1|TRBJ1-1|.
TGCGCCAACTCAACAGCTGAAGCTTTCTTT
CANSTAEAFF
>.|TRBV5-1|TRBJ1-6|.
TGCGCCAGCAGCTTGCGGCGAGATAATTCACCCCTCCACTTT
CASSLRRDNSPLHF
>.|TRBV7-2|TRBJ1-6|.
TGTGCCAGCAGCTTAGTTCTGGCGTTTATAGGTTCACCCCTCCACTTT
CASSLVLAFIGSPLHF
>TRBD2|TRBV7-2|TRBJ2-5|.
TGTGCCAGCAGCCCCCAGGCGGGGGGGGAGACCCAGTACTTC
CASSPQAGGETQYF
>.|TRBV6-5|TRBJ1-1|once
TGTGCCAGCAGTTACGGAAGCCAGGGGCCTGAAGCTTTCTTT
CASSYGSQGPEAFF
>TRBD1|TRBV18|TRBJ2-7|.
TGTGCCAGCTCACTTTCCGGGACAGAGTCCGAGCAGTACTTC
CASSLSGTESEQYF
>TRBD1|TRBV5-6|TRBJ1-2|.
TGTGCCAGCAGCTGGGCAGGGGGCGCTAACTATGGCTACACCTTC
CASSWAGGANYGYTF
>.|TRBV4-1|TRBJ1-5|few
TGCGCCAGCAGCCAAGAGGCGCTGGGGGGAGGGAGTCAGCCCCAGCATTTT
CASSQEALGGGSQPQHF
>TRBD2|TRBV9|TRBJ2-3|.
TGTGCCAGCAGCGCGCTCGGGGGGGCTTACACAGATACGCAGTATTTT
CASSALGGAYTDTQYF
>TRBD2|TRBV19|TRBJ2-1|.
TGTGCCAGTAGTATAACGGGACTAGCGAAAAATGAGCAGTTCTTC
CASSITGLAKNEQFF
>.|TRBV6-1|TRBJ2-1|.
TGTGCCAGCAGTGAAGAGAGAAGGGATGGGCCCTACAATGAGCAGTTCTTC
CASSEERRDGPYNEQFF
>.|TRBV4-2|TRBJ2-5|.
TGTGCCAGCAGCCAGCGAGGAGGGGGCCCTCGGGAGACCCAGTACTTC
CASSQRGGGPRETQYF
>.|TRBV21-1|TRBJ2-7|.
TGTGCCAGCAGCAAAGATCACTCCTACGAGCAGTACTTC
CASSKDHSYEQYF
>.|TRBV7-9|TRBJ2-3|.
TGTGCCAGCACCGCCCCGGAATTAGATACGCAGTATTTT
CASTAPELDTQYF
>TRBD1|TRBV19|TRBJ2-5|.
TGTGCCAGTAGGACAGGGGAAGAGACCCAGTACTTC
CASRTGEETQYF
>TRBD2|TRBV4-1|TRBJ2-4|few
TGCGCCAGCAGCCAAGGCGGTAGCGGGGGGACGCTAGCCAAAAACATTCAGTACTTC
CASSQGGSGGTLAKNIQYF
>.|TRBV19|TRBJ1-1|.
TGTGCCAGTAGTATGTCCCAGGGAGGTGGAGGTGAAGCTTTCTTT
CASSMSQGGGGEAFF
>TRBD1|TRBV10-1|TRBJ2-7|.
TGCGCCAGCAGTGAGTCAAGGGCAGGGGGCGGCGAGCAGTACTTC
CASSESRAGGGEQYF
>TRBD1|TRBV2|TRBJ1-6|.
TGTGCCAGCAACCCAATTCCGGGACAGAGCTCCTATAATTCACCCCTCCACTTT
CASNPIPGQSSYNSPLHF
>.|TRBV18|TRBJ1-2|.
TGTGCCAGCTCACTGCAGGGAGCTAACTATGGCTACACCTTC
CASSLQGANYGYTF
>.|TRBV6-6|TRBJ2-7|.
TGTGCCAGCAGGGACAACCTCCTCTACGAGCAGTACTTC
CASRDNLLYEQYF
>.|TRBV25-1|TRBJ2-7|.
TGTGCCAGCAGTGAACTTAGGGGCCTCTCCTACGAGCAGTACTTC
CASSELRGLSYEQYF
>.|TRBV7-7|TRBJ2-2|.
TGTGCCAGCAGCTTAAACTCGAACACCGGGGAGCTGTTTTTT
CASSLNSNTGELFF